What follows are 29 T cell receptor beta chains derived from one specimen sequenced in a study of beta chain features in type 1 diabetes. Expressed TCRB transcripts were sequenced after all isolated RNA was converted to cDNA. Using immunoSEQ multiplex PCR, the repertoire was profiled, and TCRdb retains in-frame clones only, with some absent. The sample holds roughly 300,000 clones, around 8% seen once. Sequences were obtained from central memory CD4+ T cells from blood. These receptors were collected from a woman between 18 and 30 years old in good health.

V gene TRBV6-6 combines with J gene TRBJ2-7, with D perhaps TRBD2 (5 bases). Trimming removed 0 bases at V and 1 base at J, with 10 bases between. The CDR3 contains 15 residues. The germline CDR1 and CDR2 sequences are MNHNY and SVGAGI (reference sequence). For the CDR3, the DNA is TGTGCCAGCAGTTACTCTGGTGGAGGTTCCTACGAGCAGTACTTC. Translated: CASSYSGGGSYEQYF.

J is TRBJ2-7 and V is TRBV11-2; 10 positions match TRBD2. This CDR3 contains 16 residues. Germline V gene sequence: CDR1 SGHAT, CDR2 FQNNGV. The junction had 9 bases not matched to a gene; V was cut back by 5 bases and J by 2 bases. CDR3 region: CASSQSRTSGAYEQYF. The CDR3 bases are TGTGCCAGCAGCCAAAGCCGGACTAGCGGAGCCTACGAGCAGTACTTC. Using reference TRBV11-2 and TRBJ2-7 for the parts outside the CDR3, the full variable domain is EAGVAQSPRYKIIEKRQSVAFWCNPISGHATLYWYQQILGQGPKLLIQFQNNGVVDDSQLPKDRFSAERLKGVDSTLKIQPAKLEDSAVYLCASSQSRTSGAYEQYFGPGTRLTVT.

This clone was seen a handful of times. The chain employs TRBV28 and TRBJ2-6, with a weak D call TRBD1 (5 bases). V lost 2 bases and J 3 bases, leaving 8 bases between the germline ends. In germline, CDR1 is MDHEN, CDR2 SYDVKM. The CDR3 has 15 residues. The CDR3 region has the DNA TGTGCCAGCAGTTTAATCAGGGTTGGGGCCAACGTCCTGACTTTC. This translates into CASSLIRVGANVLTF. Full variable domain (outside the CDR3, taken from reference TRBV28 and TRBJ2-6): DVKVTQSSRYLVKRTGEKVFLECVQDMDHENMFWYRQDPGLGLRLIYFSYDVKMKEKGDIPEGYSVSREKKERFSLILESASTNQTSMYLCASSLIRVGANVLTFGAGSRLTVL.

The V call is TRBV19, the J call TRBJ1-2; D not resolved. V lost 6 bases and J lost 7, with 18 bases in between. Germline assignment: CDR1 LNHDA and CDR2 SQIVND (reference sequence). The CDR3 is 14 amino acids. The CDR3: CASSLSQERIGYTF. DNA for the CDR3: TGTGCCAGTAGCCTGAGCCAGGAGCGTATTGGCTACACCTTC. Variable domain in full (rest from reference TRBV19 and TRBJ1-2): DGGITQSPKYLFRKEGQNVTLSCEQNLNHDAMYWYRQDPGQGLRLIYYSQIVNDFQKGDIAEGYSVSREKKESFPLTVTSAQKNPTAFYLCASSLSQERIGYTFGSGTRLTVV.

The chain uses TRBV5-1 and TRBJ2-1, with D possibly matching TRBD2 (6 bases). Germline values: CDR1 SGHRS, CDR2 YFSETQ. The CDR3 runs to 13 residues. Trimming shortened V by 4 bases and J by 10 bases, and 15 bases separated the two germline ends. The CDR3 protein is CASSVPPSGEQFF. The CDR3 nucleotides read TGCGCCAGCAGCGTACCCCCGAGCGGGGAGCAGTTCTTC.

J is TRBJ2-7 and V is TRBV5-4; no reliable D call. V was trimmed by 2 bases and J by 3 bases, leaving 9 bases between them. This CDR3 has 13 amino acids. Germline V gene data show CDR1 as SGHNT and CDR2 as YYREEE (reference sequence). In nucleotides, the CDR3 is TGTGCCAGCAGCTTTTACGGCAACTACGAGCAGTACTTC. It yields the protein CASSFYGNYEQYF.

The chain is built from TRBV18 and TRBJ1-2; TRBD1 matches 9 bases. CDR3 length: 12 residues. Looked up from germline, CDR1 is KGHSH and CDR2 is LQKENI. V lost 8 bases, J lost 7 bases, and 5 bases stayed unmatched. CDR3 nucleotides: TGTGCCAGCCGACCGGGACAGGGTGGCTACACCTTC. Protein: CASRPGQGGYTF.

This clone was observed a few times. A read error may produce the germline difference seen at one junction end. V is TRBV9 and J is TRBJ2-3; possibly TRBD2 for D (5 bases). The CDR3 is made up of 18 amino acids. In germline, CDR1 is SGDLS, CDR2 YYNGEE. This chain's CDR3 is CASSVMGGWGSSTDTQYF. The CDR3 coding sequence is TGTGCCAGTAGCGTAATGGGCGGATGGGGATCTAGCACAGATACGCAGTATTTT.

The chain combines TRBV5-6 with TRBJ2-2, with D uncertain. The V end was cut by 2 bases, the J end by 6 bases, with 8 bases between. Germline V lookup: CDR1 SGHDT, CDR2 YYEEEE. There are 13 residues in the CDR3. CDR3 protein: CASSLSPAGELFF. The CDR3 coding sequence is TGTGCCAGCAGCTTAAGTCCGGCCGGGGAGCTGTTTTTT.

This clone was seen a handful of times. This chain joins TRBV28 and TRBJ2-4; D is ambiguous. CDR1 MDHEN and CDR2 SYDVKM come from the germline V gene. CDR3 length: 15 residues. Trimming pared 4 bases from V and 0 bases from J, leaving 10 bases between. The CDR3 nucleotides are TGTGCCAGCAGTTGGACGGCTCTAGCCAAAAACATTCAGTACTTC. Protein sequence: CASSWTALAKNIQYF.

This rearrangement joins TRBV5-6 to TRBJ2-1, with 8 bases fitting TRBD2. The CDR3 loop spans 15 amino acids. V shed 4 bases and J 8 bases; nucleotides not matched to a gene: 11. Germline CDR1 is SGHDT and CDR2 is YYEEEE. CDR3 in DNA: TGTGCCAGCAGCGTAACGGGACTAGTTAACTATGAGCAGTTCTTC. Protein sequence: CASSVTGLVNYEQFF.

The rearrangement uses TRBV9 and TRBJ2-1; D possibly uses TRBD1 or TRBD2 (5 bases each). The CDR3 length is 15 residues. Trimming shortened V by 4 bases and J by 3 bases, and 14 bases separated the two germline ends. Germline V CDR1 and CDR2: SGDLS, YYNGEE. This CDR3 reads CASSTRGDGYNEQFF. The CDR3 DNA reads as TGTGCCAGCAGCACGCGTGGGGACGGCTACAATGAGCAGTTCTTC.

The genes are TRBV29-1 and TRBJ2-1, with 7 bases that match TRBD1. Germline loops: CDR1 SQVTM, CDR2 ANQGSEA. V dropped 5 bases and J dropped 9; count of bases not matched to a gene: 10. CDR3 size: 13 residues. CDR3: CSVRGIGGGEQFF. CDR3 DNA sequence: TGCAGCGTTCGAGGTATAGGGGGCGGTGAGCAGTTCTTC.

In this sample, this clone turned up a few times. V is TRBV27 and J is TRBJ2-1; the match to TRBD2 covers 12 bases. CDR1 and CDR2 from the germline V gene are MNHEY and SMNVEV (reference sequence). The CDR3 contains 21 residues. V was clipped by 6 bases and J by 6 bases; unmatched bases: 24. The CDR3 protein is CASSARASGRAGKGKGNEQFF. The DNA for the CDR3 is TGTGCCAGCAGCGCTCGGGCTAGCGGGAGGGCAGGCAAAGGCAAAGGCAATGAGCAGTTCTTC.

This sequence joins TRBV13 and TRBJ2-1, with 7 bases that match TRBD1. Per the germline V gene, CDR1 is PRHDT and CDR2 is FYEKMQ (reference sequence). This CDR3 is built from 13 residues. The junction had 7 bases not matched to a gene; V was cut back by 5 bases and J by 9 bases. The CDR3 DNA reads as TGTGCCAGCAGCCGGCAGACAGGGAGTGAGCAGTTCTTC. This sequence encodes CASSRQTGSEQFF.

The chain combines TRBV5-1 with TRBJ2-7, with TRBD1 matching over 7 bases. Germline V gives CDR1 SGHRS, CDR2 YFSETQ. The CDR3 extends over 15 amino acids. Unmatched junction bases numbered 16, after V lost 4 bases and J lost 9 bases. This CDR3 is CASSRQTGQSEGQYF. As DNA, the CDR3 is TGCGCCAGCAGCAGACAAACGGGACAGTCTGAAGGGCAGTACTTC.

This clone was seen many times. J is TRBJ2-7 and V is TRBV7-9; D gene ambiguous. V lost 4 bases, J lost 3 bases, and 4 bases lay in between. This CDR3 is 11 amino acids long. Germline-derived CDR1 and CDR2 are SEHNR and FQNEAQ (reference sequence). Here the CDR3 reads CASSYNYEQYF. The CDR3 bases are TGTGCCAGCAGCTACAACTACGAGCAGTACTTC.

Many counts were recorded for this clone. The same CDR3 can be traced to other DNA sequences in this sample. The J gene is TRBJ2-3, the V gene TRBV6-1; no clear D. The CDR3 runs to 12 residues. Germline CDR1 MNHNS, CDR2 SASEGT. V was pared by 3 bases and J by 3 bases, with 4 bases between. The chain's CDR3 is CASSDRTDTQYF. The CDR3 DNA follows: TGTGCCAGCAGTGATAGGACAGATACGCAGTATTTT.

V gene TRBV4-2 combines with J gene TRBJ1-2; D possibly corresponds to TRBD1 (6 bases). The CDR3 runs 15 residues. Germline V CDR1 and CDR2: LGHNA, YNFKEQ. Deletions cut 2 bases from V and 3 bases from J, with 13 bases between. CDR3 in amino acids: CASSQKGDGDYGYTF. For the CDR3, the DNA is TGTGCCAGCAGCCAAAAGGGGGACGGAGACTATGGCTACACCTTC.

This clone was found many times. The chain combines TRBV5-5 with TRBJ2-7; 11 bases line up with TRBD1. Germline CDR1 is SGHKS and CDR2 is YYEKEE (reference sequence). Unmatched junction bases numbered 9, after V lost 4 bases and J lost 3 bases. This CDR3 has 16 amino acids. This chain's CDR3 is CASSRTSGTGGYEQYF. As DNA, the CDR3 is TGTGCCAGCAGCCGGACCTCCGGGACAGGGGGCTACGAGCAGTACTTC. Full variable domain (remainder filled in from reference TRBV5-5 and TRBJ2-7): DAGVTQSPTHLIKTRGQQVTLRCSPISGHKSVSWYQQVLGQGPQFIFQYYEKEERGRGNFPDRFSARQFPNYSSELNVNALLLGDSALYLCASSRTSGTGGYEQYFGPGTRLTVT.

This clone turned up a few times. The CDR3 spells CASSQGQGSLTTEAFF. CDR3 sequence (DNA): TGTGCCAGCAGCCAAGGACAGGGGAGCCTGACCACTGAAGCTTTCTTT. The V gene is TRBV4-2, the J gene TRBJ1-1, with TRBD1 matching over 8 bases. Germline V gives CDR1 LGHNA, CDR2 YNFKEQ. V lost 1 base, J lost 4 bases, and 8 bases stayed unmatched. The CDR3 is 16 residues long.

This clone was counted between two and nine times. The chain is built from TRBV28 and TRBJ2-3; no firm D call. The CDR3 loop spans 14 amino acids. Germline assignment: CDR1 MDHEN and CDR2 SYDVKM. With 3 bases removed from V and 2 bases from J, the gap between germline ends came to 9 bases. CDR3 region: CASSFGQFTDTQYF. In DNA, the CDR3 is TGTGCCAGCAGTTTTGGGCAGTTCACAGATACGCAGTATTTT.

This clone was counted a few times. The rearrangement links TRBV5-4 to TRBJ2-1, with a tentative D call TRBD1 (5 bases). Trimming left V 0 bases short and J 4 bases short, with 14 bases between. The germline CDR1 and CDR2 sequences are SGHNT and YYREEE (reference sequence). The CDR3 totals 16 residues. CDR3: CASSLGPGKGYNEQFF. As DNA, the CDR3 is TGTGCCAGCAGCTTGGGTCCGGGCAAGGGGTACAATGAGCAGTTCTTC.

The sample holds a few counts of this clone. The CDR3: CASSPAPDGNQPQHF. The CDR3 DNA follows: TGCGCCAGCAGCCCGGCCCCCGATGGCAATCAGCCCCAGCATTTT. The gene calls are TRBV5-1 and TRBJ1-5; unclear D gene. V shed 4 bases and J shed 2 bases, with 13 bases lying between them. This CDR3 has 15 amino acids. Germline loops: CDR1 SGHRS, CDR2 YFSETQ.

This chain uses TRBV10-3 with TRBJ1-1; TRBD1 agrees at 7 bases. The CDR3 contains 14 residues. Germline V CDR1 and CDR2: ENHRY, SYGVKD. J gave up 5 bases and V 6 bases, and 9 bases lay outside the gene matches. In nucleotides, the CDR3 is TGTGCCATCAGCCCCCAGGGGGTGGGAACTGAAGCTTTCTTT. It specifies CAISPQGVGTEAFF.

A few counts support this clone. This chain joins TRBV6-6 and TRBJ2-7, with 9 bases identical to TRBD2. CDR1 is MNHNY and CDR2 is SVGAGI in the germline V gene (reference sequence). The CDR3 consists of 13 residues. Trimming at V came to 8 bases and at J to 7 bases, leaving 9 bases not matched to a gene. The CDR3 coding sequence is TGTGCCAGCGTCCTAGCGGGATTTGGGGAGCAGTACTTC. It translates to CASVLAGFGEQYF.

This clone was counted only a few times. The sample contains more than one DNA sequence encoding this CDR3. The chain couples TRBV5-1 to TRBJ2-5, with TRBD2 as a possible D gene (6 bases). The CDR3 spans 14 residues. Trimming pared 1 base from V and 5 bases from J, leaving 12 bases between. Germline loops: CDR1 SGHRS, CDR2 YFSETQ. The CDR3 region is CASSLREEGETQYF. Here the CDR3 DNA reads TGCGCCAGCAGCTTGCGAGAGGAGGGGGAGACCCAGTACTTC.

This chain connects TRBV7-9 to TRBJ2-1; D not certain. Germline V gene lookup returns CDR1 SEHNR and CDR2 FQNEAQ (reference sequence). This CDR3 spans 15 amino acids. V was clipped by 1 base and J by 4 bases, with 11 bases between them. The chain's CDR3 is CASSLGVHEYNEQFF. For the CDR3, the DNA is TGTGCCAGCAGCTTAGGGGTCCACGAATACAATGAGCAGTTCTTC.

The chain uses TRBV6-6 and TRBJ2-7, with 7 bases fitting TRBD2. J was trimmed by 2 bases and V by 5 bases; bases with no gene match: 6. CDR1 MNHNY and CDR2 SVGAGI come from the germline V gene (reference sequence). The CDR3 spans 14 residues. CDR3 in DNA: TGTGCCAGCAGTCGTGCTAGCGGTGCCTACGAGCAGTACTTC. Protein: CASSRASGAYEQYF.